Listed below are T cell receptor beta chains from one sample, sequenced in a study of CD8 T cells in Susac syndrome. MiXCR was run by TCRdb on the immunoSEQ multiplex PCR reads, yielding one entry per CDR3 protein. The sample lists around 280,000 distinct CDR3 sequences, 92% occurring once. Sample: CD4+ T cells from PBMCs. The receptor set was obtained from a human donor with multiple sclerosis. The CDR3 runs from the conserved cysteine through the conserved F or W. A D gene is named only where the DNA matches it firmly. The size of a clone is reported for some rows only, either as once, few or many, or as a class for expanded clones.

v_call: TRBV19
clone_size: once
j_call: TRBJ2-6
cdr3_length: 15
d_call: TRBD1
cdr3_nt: TGTGCCAGTAGTGCTACAGGGGTTGGGGCCAACGTCCTGACTTTC
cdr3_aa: CASSATGVGANVLTF

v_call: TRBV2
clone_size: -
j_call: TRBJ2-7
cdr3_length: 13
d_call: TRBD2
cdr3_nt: TGTGCCAGCAGACCCGGGGGGACCTACGAGCAGTACTTC
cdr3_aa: CASRPGGTYEQYF

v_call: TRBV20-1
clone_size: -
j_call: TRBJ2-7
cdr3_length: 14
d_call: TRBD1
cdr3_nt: TGCAGTGCCAGGACCCGCACAGGGGACTACGAGCAGTACTTC
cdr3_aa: CSARTRTGDYEQYF

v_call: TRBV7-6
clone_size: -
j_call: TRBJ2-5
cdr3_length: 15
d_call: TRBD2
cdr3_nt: TGTGCCAGCAGCTTAGCGCCTAGCGGCCAAGAGACCCAGTACTTC
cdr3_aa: CASSLAPSGQETQYF

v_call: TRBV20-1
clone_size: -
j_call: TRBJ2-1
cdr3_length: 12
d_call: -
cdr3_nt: TGCAGTGCTAGTTCAGGCCGGGGTGAGCAGTTCTTC
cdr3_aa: CSASSGRGEQFF

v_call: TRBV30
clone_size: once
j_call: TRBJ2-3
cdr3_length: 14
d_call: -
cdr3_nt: TGTGCCTGGAGTTGGCGGGGCCGCACAGATACGCAGTATTTT
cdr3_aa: CAWSWRGRTDTQYF

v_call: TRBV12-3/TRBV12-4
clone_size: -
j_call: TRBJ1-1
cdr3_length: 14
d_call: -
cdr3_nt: TGTGCCAGCAGTTTGGGGGTTGGACACACTGAAGCTTTCTTT
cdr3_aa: CASSLGVGHTEAFF

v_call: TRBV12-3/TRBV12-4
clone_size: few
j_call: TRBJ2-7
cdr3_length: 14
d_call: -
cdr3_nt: TGTGCCAGCAGCCTCTCGGGACCACAGAGGGAGCAGTACTTC
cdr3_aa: CASSLSGPQREQYF

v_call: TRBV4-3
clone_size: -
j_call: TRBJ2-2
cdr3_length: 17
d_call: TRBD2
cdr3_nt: TGCGCCAGCAGCCGGACTAGCGATTGGAGTAACACCGGGGAGCTGTTTTTT
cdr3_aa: CASSRTSDWSNTGELFF

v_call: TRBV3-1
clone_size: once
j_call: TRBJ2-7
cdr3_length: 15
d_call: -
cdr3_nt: TGTGCCAGCAGCCAAGAGCAATTTTCTGGGTACGAGCAGTACTTC
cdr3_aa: CASSQEQFSGYEQYF

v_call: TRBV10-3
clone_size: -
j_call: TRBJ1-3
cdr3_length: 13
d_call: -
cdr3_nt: TGTGCCACCAAGGGGAGGGCTGGAAACACCATATATTTT
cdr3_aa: CATKGRAGNTIYF

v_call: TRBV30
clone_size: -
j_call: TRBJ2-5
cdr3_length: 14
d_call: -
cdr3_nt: TGTGCCTGGAGTGTACGGGGGGCCGAGGAGACCCAGTACTTC
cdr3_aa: CAWSVRGAEETQYF

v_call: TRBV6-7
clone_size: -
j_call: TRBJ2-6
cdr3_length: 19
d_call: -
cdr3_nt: TGTGCCAGCAGTTACAGGTTCTGCCAGGAGATCTCTGGGGCCAACGTCCTGACTTTC
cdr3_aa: CASSYRFCQEISGANVLTF

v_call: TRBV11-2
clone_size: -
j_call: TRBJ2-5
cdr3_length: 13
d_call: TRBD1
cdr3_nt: TGTGCCAGCAGACGGACAGGTCGCGAGACCCAGTACTTC
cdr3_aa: CASRRTGRETQYF

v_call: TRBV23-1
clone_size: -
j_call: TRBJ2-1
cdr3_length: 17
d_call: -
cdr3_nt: TGCGCCAGCATAGCAGAGGAGGGCCTAAGGGATCGGAATGAGCAGTTCTTC
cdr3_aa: CASIAEEGLRDRNEQFF

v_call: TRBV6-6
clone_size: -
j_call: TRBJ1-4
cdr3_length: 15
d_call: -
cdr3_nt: TGTGCCAGCAGTTACCGGGCAGGGGATAGGGAAAAACTGTTTTTT
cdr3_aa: CASSYRAGDREKLFF

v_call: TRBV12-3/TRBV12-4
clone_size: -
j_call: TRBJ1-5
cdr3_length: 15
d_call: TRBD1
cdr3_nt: TGTGCCAGCAGATCAGGGACAGGAGGGGATCAGCCCCAGCATTTT
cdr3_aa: CASRSGTGGDQPQHF

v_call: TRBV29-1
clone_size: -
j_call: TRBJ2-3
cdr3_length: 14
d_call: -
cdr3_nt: TGCAGCGTGGAGGGGGACATCTCCACAGATACGCAGTATTTT
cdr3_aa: CSVEGDISTDTQYF

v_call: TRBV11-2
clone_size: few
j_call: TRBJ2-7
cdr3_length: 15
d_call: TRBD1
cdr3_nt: TGTGCCAGCAGCTACACCACCGGGACAGGGCGCGAGCAGTACTTC
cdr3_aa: CASSYTTGTGREQYF

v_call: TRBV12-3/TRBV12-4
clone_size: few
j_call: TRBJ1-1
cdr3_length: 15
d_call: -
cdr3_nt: TGTGCCAGCAGTATCTTTGGGCTGATGAACACTGAAGCTTTCTTT
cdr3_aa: CASSIFGLMNTEAFF

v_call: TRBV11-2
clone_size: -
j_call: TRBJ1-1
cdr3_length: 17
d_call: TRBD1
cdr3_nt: TGTGCCAGCAGCTTAGATTTGGACAGGGTATTTTTCACTGAAGCTTTCTTT
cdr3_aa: CASSLDLDRVFFTEAFF

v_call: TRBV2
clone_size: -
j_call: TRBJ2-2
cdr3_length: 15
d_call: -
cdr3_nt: TGTGCCACCAGGGGAGGGGGCACTGGGATCGGGGAGCTGTTTTTT
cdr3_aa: CATRGGGTGIGELFF

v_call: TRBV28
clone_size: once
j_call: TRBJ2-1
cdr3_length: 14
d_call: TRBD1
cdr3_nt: TGTGCCAGCAGTCCAGGGGGAGCCCATGAGGAGCAGTTCTTC
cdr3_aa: CASSPGGAHEEQFF

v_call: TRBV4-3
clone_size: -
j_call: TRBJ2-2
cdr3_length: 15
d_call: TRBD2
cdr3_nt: TGCGCCAGCAGCCAAGCTGCGGGAGGGTTCGGGGAGCTGTTTTTT
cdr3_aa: CASSQAAGGFGELFF

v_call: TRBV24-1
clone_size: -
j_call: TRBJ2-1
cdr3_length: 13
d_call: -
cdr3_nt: TGTGCCAACTGTGCAGGCCCCCATAGGGAGCAGTTCTTC
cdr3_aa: CANCAGPHREQFF

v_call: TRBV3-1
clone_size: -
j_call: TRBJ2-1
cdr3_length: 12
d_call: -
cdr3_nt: TGTGCCAGCAGCCAACGGGCTTTGGAGCAGTTCTTC
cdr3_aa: CASSQRALEQFF

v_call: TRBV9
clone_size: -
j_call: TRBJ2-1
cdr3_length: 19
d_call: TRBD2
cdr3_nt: TGTGCCAGCAGCTCTCCGACGGTCCGAGCGGGAGGGTTCCACAATGAGCAGTTCTTC
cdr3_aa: CASSSPTVRAGGFHNEQFF

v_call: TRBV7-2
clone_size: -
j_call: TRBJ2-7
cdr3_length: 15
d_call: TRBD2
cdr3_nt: TGTGCCAGCAGCTTAGATATTAGCGGGAGGGTTTGGCAGTACTTC
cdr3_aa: CASSLDISGRVWQYF

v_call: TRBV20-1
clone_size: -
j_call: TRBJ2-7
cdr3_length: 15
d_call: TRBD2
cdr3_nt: TGCAGTGCTAGAGTAGCGGGGCGGAGCTCCTACGAGCAGTACTTC
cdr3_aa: CSARVAGRSSYEQYF

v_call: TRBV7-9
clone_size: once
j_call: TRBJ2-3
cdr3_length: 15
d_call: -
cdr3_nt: TGTGCCAGCAGCCCCGACAGACCTAGCACAGATACGCAGTATTTT
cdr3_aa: CASSPDRPSTDTQYF

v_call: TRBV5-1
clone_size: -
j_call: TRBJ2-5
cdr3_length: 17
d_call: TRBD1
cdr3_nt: TGCGCCAGCAGCTTGGGGCCTAAGGGACAGCCTCAAGAGACCCAGTACTTC
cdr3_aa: CASSLGPKGQPQETQYF

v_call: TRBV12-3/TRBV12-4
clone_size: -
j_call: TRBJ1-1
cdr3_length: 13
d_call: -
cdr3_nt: TGTGCCAGCAGACCCCAGGGTAACACTGAAGCTTTCTTT
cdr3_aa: CASRPQGNTEAFF

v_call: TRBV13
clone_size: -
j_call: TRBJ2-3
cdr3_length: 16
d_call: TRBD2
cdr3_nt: TGTGCCAGCAGCTTAAGACTAGCGGTTAGCACAGATACGCAGTATTTT
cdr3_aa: CASSLRLAVSTDTQYF

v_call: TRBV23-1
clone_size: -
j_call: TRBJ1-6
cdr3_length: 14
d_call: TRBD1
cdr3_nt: TGCGCCAGCACCCGGGACAGGGGACTGTCACCCCTCCACTTT
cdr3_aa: CASTRDRGLSPLHF

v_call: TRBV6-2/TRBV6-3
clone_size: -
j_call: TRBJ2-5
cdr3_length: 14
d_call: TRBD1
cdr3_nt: TGTGCCAGCAGGGTACCGGGACAGAAAGAGACCCAGTACTTC
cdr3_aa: CASRVPGQKETQYF

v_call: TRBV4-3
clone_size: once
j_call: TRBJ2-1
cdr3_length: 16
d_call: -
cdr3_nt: TGCGCCAGCAGCCAATCCCGGGACTGGCCCTACAATGAGCAGTTCTTC
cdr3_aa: CASSQSRDWPYNEQFF

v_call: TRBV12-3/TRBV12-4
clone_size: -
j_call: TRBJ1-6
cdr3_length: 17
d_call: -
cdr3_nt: TGTGCCAGCAGACTCGGCCCCGGACACCTGCTAAATTCACCCCTCCACTTT
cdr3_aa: CASRLGPGHLLNSPLHF

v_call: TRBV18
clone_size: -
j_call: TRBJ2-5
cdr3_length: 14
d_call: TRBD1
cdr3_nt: TGTGCCAGCGACTACAGGGGACAGGAGGAGACCCAGTACTTC
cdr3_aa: CASDYRGQEETQYF

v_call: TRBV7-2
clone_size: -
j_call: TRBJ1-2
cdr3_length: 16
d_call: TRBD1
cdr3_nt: TGTGCCAGCAGCTTCACCGGGACAGGGAACCCCTATGGCTACACCTTC
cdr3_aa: CASSFTGTGNPYGYTF

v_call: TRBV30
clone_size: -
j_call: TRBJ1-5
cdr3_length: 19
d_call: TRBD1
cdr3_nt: TGTGCCTGGAGACGATCGGGGTTGGACGGGACAGGGGGCTATCAGCCCCAGCATTTT
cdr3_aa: CAWRRSGLDGTGGYQPQHF

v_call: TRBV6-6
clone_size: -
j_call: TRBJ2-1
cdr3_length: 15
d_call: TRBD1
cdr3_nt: TGTGCCAGCAGACAGACAGGGAGCTCCTACAATGAGCAGTTCTTC
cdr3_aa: CASRQTGSSYNEQFF

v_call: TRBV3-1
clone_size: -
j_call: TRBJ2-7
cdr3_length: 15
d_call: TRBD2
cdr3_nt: TGTGCCAGCAGCCCCCGGACTAGCGGGAGGAACGAGCAGTACTTC
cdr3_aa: CASSPRTSGRNEQYF

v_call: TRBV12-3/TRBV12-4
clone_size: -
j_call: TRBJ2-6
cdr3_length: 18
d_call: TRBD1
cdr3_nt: TGTGCCAGCAGATCTACCGGGACAGGGTCCTCTGGGGCCAACGTCCTGACTTTC
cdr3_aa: CASRSTGTGSSGANVLTF

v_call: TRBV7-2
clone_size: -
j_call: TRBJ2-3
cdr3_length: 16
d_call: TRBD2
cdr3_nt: TGTGCCAGCAGAAGGGGACTAGCGGGGGGAACAGATACGCAGTATTTT
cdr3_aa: CASRRGLAGGTDTQYF

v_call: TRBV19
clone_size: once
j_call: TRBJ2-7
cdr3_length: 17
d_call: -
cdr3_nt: TGTGCCAGTAGTCCGCAGGCCCCAGGTATCTCCGTTAGCGAGCAGTACTTC
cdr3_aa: CASSPQAPGISVSEQYF

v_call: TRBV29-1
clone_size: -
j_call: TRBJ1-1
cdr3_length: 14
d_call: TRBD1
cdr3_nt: TGCAGCGTTGTTCTAACAGGGGGGAACACTGAAGCTTTCTTT
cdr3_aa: CSVVLTGGNTEAFF

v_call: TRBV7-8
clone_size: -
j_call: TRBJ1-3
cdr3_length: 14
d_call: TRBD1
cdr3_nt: TGTGCCAGCAGCCGCTTCGACAGGGAGGGCACCATATATTTT
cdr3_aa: CASSRFDREGTIYF

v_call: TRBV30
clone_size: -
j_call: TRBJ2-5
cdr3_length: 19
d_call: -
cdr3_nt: TGTGCCTGGAGTGGATGGTCAGGACAAGTCAACTGGTACCAAGAGACCCAGTACTTC
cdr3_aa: CAWSGWSGQVNWYQETQYF

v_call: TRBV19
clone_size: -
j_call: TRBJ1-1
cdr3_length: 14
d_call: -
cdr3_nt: TGTGCCAGTAGTGGGGACCCCAGAGACCCTGAAGCTTTCTTT
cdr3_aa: CASSGDPRDPEAFF

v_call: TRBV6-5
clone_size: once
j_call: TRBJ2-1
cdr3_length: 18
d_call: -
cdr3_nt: TGTGCCAGCAGTTACTCGATCGGGACTGGCAGCTCCTACAATGAGCAGTTCTTC
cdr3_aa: CASSYSIGTGSSYNEQFF

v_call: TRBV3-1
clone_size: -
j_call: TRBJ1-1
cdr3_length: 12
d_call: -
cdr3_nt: TGTGCCAGCAGTCGGGGACGGACTGAAGCTTTCTTT
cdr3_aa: CASSRGRTEAFF

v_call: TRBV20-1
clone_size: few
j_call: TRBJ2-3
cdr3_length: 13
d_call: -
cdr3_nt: TGCAGTGCTAGAGATTCTAGCACAGATACGCAGTATTTT
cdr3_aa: CSARDSSTDTQYF

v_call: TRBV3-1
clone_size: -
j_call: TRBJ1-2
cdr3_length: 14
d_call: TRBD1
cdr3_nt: TGTGCCAGCAGCCAAGAGGGGACAGTCTATGGCTACACCTTC
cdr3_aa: CASSQEGTVYGYTF

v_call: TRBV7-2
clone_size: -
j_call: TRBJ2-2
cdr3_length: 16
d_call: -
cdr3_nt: TGTGCCAGCAGCTTATCCCCAGCGGCAGTCACCGGGGAGCTGTTTTTT
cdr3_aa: CASSLSPAAVTGELFF

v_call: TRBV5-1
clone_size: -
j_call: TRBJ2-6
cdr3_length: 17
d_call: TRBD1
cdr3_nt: TGCGCCAGCAGCTTGGTTTCAGGGGGCGCTGGGGCCAACGTCCTGACTTTC
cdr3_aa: CASSLVSGGAGANVLTF

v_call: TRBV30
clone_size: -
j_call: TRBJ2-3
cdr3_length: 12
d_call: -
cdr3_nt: TGTGCCTGGAGTGGTGGGGGGGATACGCAGTATTTT
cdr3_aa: CAWSGGGDTQYF

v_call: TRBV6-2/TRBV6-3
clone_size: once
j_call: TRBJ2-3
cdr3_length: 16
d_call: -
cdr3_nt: TGTGCCAGCAGCCGCAATTACAGGGCGAGCACAGATACGCAGTATTTT
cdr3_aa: CASSRNYRASTDTQYF

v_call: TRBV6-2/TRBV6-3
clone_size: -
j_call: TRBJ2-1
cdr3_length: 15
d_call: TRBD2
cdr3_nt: TGTGCCAGCAGTTACTTTGCGGGAGTTGGCAATGAGCAGTTCTTC
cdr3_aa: CASSYFAGVGNEQFF

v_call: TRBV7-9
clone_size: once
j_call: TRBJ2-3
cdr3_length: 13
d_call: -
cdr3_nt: TGTGCCACCCACCGGAAGGCCACAGATACGCAGTATTTT
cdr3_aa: CATHRKATDTQYF